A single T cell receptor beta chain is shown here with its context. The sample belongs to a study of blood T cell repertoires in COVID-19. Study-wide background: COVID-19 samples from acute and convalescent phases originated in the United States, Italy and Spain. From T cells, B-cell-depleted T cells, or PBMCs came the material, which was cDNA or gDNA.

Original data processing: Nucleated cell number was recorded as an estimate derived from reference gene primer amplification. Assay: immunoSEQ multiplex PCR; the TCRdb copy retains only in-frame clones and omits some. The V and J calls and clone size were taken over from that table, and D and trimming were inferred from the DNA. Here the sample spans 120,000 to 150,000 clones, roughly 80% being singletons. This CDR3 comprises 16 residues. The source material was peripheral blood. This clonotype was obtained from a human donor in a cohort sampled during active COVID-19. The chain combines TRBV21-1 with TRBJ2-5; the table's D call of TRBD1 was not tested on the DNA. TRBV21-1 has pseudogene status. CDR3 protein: CASSIRLRQGQETQYF. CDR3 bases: TGTGCCAGCAGCATTCGCCTCCGACAGGGTCAAGAGACCCAGTACTTC.